The clone carrying this T cell receptor (beta chain) has a count of ten or more. Its antigen is not identified. Time point meaning: newly diagnosed GD, antithyroid drugs for less than 3 months. Extracted PBMC RNA gave rise to the TCR library. Patients met American Thyroid Association criteria for Graves' disease. This sample was included in a study of regulatory T cells in long-lasting Graves disease. General study results and limits: Persistent disease exhibited a predilection for TRBV28, TRBJ1-2 and TRBJ2-5.

Trimming cost V 5 bases and J 1 base, with 11 bases left between them. The CDR3 contains 15 residues. CDR1 is MNHEY, CDR2 SVGEGT, per germline. Through Arm-PCR of CDR3 regions and iRepertoire HTBI primers, TCR beta libraries were built. TCRdb ran MiXCR on the multiplex PCR reads and lists one entry per CDR3 protein. The repertoire holds 360,000 or so distinct CDR3 sequences, with approximately 10% as singletons. This sample was also put to use in a study of T cells in Graves' hyperthyroidism and ophthalmopathy. From that report: From stable hyperthyroidism, ophthalmopathy was set apart by a 13 V-J model.

The sequencing here drew on peripheral blood mononuclear cells (PBMCs), taken at new diagnosis, from a patient treated with antithyroid drugs. This receptor was obtained from a woman aged 18-30 years with Graves disease. V and J are TRBV6-2 or TRBV6-3 and TRBJ2-2; maybe TRBD1 (6 bases). The CDR3: CASSNQGRNTGELFF. The CDR3 region has the DNA TGTGCCAGCAGTAATCAGGGGCGGAACACCGGGGAGCTGTTTTTT.